This T cell receptor (beta chain) was observed in a study of T cell changes during pregnancy in multiple sclerosis. CDR3 size: 15 residues. V trimming: 4 bases; J trimming: 6 bases; junction bases outside the gene matches: 10. Germline-derived CDR1 and CDR2 are SGHDT and YYEEEE. Here immunoSEQ multiplex PCR was the method, and the copy in TCRdb shows in-frame clones only, minus some. Of 85,000 to 130,000 clones in the sample, 85% to 95% were seen once. The chain employs TRBV5-6 and TRBJ2-1; the match to TRBD2 covers 7 bases. The source material was peripheral blood, sampled in the second trimester of pregnancy. The sequence came from a female donor with multiple sclerosis, enrolled in a pregnancy study. In DNA form, the CDR3 reads TGTGCCAGCAGCCGGCAGTGGGCGGGGGTCAATGAGCAGTTCTTC. This codes for CASSRQWAGVNEQFF.